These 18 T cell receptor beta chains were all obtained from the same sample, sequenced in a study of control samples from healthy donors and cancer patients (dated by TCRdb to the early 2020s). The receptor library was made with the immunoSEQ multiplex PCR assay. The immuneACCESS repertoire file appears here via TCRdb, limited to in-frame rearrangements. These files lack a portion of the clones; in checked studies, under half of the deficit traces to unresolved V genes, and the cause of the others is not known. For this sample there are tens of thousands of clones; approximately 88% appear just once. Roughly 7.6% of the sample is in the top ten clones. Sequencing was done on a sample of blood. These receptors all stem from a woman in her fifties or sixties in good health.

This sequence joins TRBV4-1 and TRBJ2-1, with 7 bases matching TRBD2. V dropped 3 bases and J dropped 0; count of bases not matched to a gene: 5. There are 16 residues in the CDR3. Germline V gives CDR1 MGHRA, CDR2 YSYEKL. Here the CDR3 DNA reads TGCGCCAGCAGCCATGTCGGGAGGCGCTCCTACAATGAGCAGTTCTTC. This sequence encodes CASSHVGRRSYNEQFF.

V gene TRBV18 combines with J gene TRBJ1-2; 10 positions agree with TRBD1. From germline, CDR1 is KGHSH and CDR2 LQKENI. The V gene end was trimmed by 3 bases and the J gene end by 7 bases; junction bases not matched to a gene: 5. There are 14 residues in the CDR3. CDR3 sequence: CASSPEGQGTGYTF. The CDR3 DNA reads TGTGCCAGCTCACCGGAGGGACAGGGGACTGGCTACACCTTC.

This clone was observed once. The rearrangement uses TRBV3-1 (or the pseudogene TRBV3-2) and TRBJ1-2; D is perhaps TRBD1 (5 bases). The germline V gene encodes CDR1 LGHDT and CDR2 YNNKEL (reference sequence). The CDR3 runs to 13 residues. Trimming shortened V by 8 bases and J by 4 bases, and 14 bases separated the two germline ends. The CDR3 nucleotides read TGTGCCAGCGGTCTGGGACCTCTCTATGGCTACACCTTC. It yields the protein CASGLGPLYGYTF.

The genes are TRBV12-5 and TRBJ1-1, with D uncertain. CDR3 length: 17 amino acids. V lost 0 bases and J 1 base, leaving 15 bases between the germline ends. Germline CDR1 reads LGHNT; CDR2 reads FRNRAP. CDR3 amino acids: CASGLVREGYGNTEAFF. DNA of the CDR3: TGTGCTAGTGGTTTGGTACGAGAGGGCTATGGGAACACTGAAGCTTTCTTT. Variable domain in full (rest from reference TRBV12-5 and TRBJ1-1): DARVTQTPRHKVTEMGQEVTMRCQPILGHNTVFWYRQTMMQGLELLAYFRNRAPLDDSGMPKDRFSAEMPDATLATLKIQPSEPRDSAVYFCASGLVREGYGNTEAFFGQGTRLTVV.

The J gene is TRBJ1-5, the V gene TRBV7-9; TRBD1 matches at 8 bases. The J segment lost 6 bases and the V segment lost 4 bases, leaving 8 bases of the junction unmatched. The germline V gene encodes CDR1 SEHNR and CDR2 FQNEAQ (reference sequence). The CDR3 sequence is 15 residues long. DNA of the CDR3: TGTGCCAGCAGCTCGACAGGGGAATCGGGTCAGCCCCAGCATTTT. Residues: CASSSTGESGQPQHF.

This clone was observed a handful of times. The CDR3 protein is CASSLVPDSNQPQHF. For the CDR3, the DNA is TGCGCCAGCAGCTTGGTTCCGGATAGCAATCAGCCCCAGCATTTT. This chain connects TRBV5-1 to TRBJ1-5; D ambiguous. Germline CDR1 SGHRS, CDR2 YFSETQ. There are 15 residues in the CDR3. Trimming removed 0 bases from V and 0 bases from J, with 7 bases in between.

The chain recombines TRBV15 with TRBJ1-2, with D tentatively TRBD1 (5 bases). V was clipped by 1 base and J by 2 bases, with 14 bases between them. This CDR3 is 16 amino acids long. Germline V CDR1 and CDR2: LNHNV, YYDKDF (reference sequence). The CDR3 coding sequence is TGTGCCACCAGCAGAGCTGAACAGCGGGGGAACTATGGCTACACCTTC. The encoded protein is CATSRAEQRGNYGYTF.

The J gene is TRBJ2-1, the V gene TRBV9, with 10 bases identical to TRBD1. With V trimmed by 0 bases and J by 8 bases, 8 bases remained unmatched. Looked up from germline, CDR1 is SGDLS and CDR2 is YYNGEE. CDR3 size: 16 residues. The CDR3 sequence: CASSVGDRDRGYEQFF. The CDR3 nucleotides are TGTGCCAGCAGCGTAGGAGACCGGGACAGGGGTTATGAGCAGTTCTTC.

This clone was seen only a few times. CDR3 bases: TGTGCCAGCAGCCGCAGGGAGACTAGCGTCACCGGGGAGCTGTTTTTT. Translating it yields CASSRRETSVTGELFF. This chain joins TRBV7-2 and TRBJ2-2; 8 positions match TRBD2. Per germline, CDR1 SGHTA and CDR2 FQGNSA. V gave up 5 bases and J gave up 4 bases; unmatched junction bases: 9. The CDR3 runs to 16 residues.

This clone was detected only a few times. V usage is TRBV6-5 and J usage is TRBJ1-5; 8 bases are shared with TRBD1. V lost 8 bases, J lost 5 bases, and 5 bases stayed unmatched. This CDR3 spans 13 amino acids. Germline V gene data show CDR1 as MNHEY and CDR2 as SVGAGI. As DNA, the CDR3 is TGTGCCAGCGGGGGACAGGTACATCAGCCCCAGCATTTT. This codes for CASGGQVHQPQHF.

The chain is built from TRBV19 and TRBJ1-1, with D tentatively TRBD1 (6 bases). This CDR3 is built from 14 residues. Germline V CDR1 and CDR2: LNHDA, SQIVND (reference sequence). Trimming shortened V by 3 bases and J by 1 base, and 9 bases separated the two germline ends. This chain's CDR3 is CASSMSGANTEAFF. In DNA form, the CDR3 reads TGTGCCAGTAGTATGTCGGGGGCGAACACTGAAGCTTTCTTT. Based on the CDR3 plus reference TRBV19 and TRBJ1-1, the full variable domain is DGGITQSPKYLFRKEGQNVTLSCEQNLNHDAMYWYRQDPGQGLRLIYYSQIVNDFQKGDIAEGYSVSREKKESFPLTVTSAQKNPTAFYLCASSMSGANTEAFFGQGTRLTVV.

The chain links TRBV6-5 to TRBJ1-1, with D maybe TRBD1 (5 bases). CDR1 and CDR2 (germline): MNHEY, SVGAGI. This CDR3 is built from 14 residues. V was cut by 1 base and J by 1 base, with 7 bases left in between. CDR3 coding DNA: TGTGCCAGCAGTTACTTTGGGACGAACACTGAAGCTTTCTTT. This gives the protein CASSYFGTNTEAFF.

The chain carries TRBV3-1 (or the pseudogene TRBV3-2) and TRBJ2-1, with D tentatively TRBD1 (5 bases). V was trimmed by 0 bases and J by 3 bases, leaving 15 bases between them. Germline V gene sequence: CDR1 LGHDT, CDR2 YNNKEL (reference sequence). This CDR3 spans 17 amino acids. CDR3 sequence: CASSQDSLKGVYNEQFF. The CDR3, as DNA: TGTGCCAGCAGCCAAGATTCCCTTAAAGGGGTCTACAATGAGCAGTTCTTC.

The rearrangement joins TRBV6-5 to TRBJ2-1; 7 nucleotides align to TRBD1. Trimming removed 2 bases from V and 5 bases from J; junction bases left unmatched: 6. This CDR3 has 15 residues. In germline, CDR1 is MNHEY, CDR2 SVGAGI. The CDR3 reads CASSYRQGIHNEQFF. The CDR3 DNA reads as TGTGCCAGCAGTTACCGACAGGGTATCCACAATGAGCAGTTCTTC.

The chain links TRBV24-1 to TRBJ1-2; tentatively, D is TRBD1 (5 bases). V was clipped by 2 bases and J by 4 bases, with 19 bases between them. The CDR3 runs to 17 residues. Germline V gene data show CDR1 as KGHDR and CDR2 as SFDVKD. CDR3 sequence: CATSDSLRRGEGYGYTF. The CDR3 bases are TGTGCCACCAGTGATTCCCTTAGGAGGGGTGAGGGCTATGGCTACACCTTC.

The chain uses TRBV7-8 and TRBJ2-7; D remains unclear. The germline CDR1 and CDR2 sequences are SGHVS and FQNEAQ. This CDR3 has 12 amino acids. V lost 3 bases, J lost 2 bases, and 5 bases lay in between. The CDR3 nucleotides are TGTGCCAGCAGCTTGACCACCTACGAGCAGTACTTC. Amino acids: CASSLTTYEQYF.

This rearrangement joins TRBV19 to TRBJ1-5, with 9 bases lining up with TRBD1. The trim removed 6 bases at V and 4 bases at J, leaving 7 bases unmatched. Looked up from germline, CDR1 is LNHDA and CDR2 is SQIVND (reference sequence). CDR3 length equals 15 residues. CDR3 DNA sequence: TGTGCCAGTAGCCGACAGGGGGTAAGGAATCAGCCCCAGCATTTT. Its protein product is CASSRQGVRNQPQHF.

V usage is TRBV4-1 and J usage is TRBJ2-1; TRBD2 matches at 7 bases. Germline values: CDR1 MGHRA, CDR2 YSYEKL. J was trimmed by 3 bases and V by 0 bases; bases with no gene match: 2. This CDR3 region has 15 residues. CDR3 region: CASSQDGDYYNEQFF. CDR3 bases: TGCGCCAGCAGCCAAGATGGGGACTACTACAATGAGCAGTTCTTC.